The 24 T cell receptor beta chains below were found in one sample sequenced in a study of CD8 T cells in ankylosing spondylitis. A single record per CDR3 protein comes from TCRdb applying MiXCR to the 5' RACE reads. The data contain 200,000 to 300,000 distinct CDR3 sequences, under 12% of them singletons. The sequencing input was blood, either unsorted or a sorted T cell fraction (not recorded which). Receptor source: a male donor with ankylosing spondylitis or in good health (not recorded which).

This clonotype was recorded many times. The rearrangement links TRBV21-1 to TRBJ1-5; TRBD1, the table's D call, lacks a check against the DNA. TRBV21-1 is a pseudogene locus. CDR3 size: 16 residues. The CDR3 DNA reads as TGTGCCAGCAGCAAAGGTGTCAGGGGAATGGGGCAGCCCCAGCATTTT. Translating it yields CASSKGVRGMGQPQHF.

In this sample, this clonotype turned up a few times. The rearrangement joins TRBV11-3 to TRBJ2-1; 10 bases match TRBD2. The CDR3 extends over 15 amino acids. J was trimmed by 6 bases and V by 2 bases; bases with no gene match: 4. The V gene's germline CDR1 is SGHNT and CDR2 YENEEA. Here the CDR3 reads CASSLSSGGANEQFF. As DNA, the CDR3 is TGTGCCAGCAGCTTATCCAGCGGGGGGGCCAATGAGCAGTTCTTC.

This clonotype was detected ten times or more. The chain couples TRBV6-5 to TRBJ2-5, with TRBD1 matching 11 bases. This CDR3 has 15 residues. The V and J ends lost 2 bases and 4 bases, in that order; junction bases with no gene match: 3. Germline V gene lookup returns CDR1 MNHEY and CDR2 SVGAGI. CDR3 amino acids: CASSYSGTGGETQYF. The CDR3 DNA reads TGTGCCAGCAGTTACAGTGGGACAGGGGGAGAGACCCAGTACTTC.

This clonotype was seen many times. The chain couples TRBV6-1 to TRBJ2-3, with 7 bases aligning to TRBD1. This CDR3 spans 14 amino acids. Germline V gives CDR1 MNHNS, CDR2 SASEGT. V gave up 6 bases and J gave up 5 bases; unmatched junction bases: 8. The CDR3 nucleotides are TGTGCCAGCAGCCCAACAGGGGTTTTAGATACGCAGTATTTT. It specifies CASSPTGVLDTQYF.

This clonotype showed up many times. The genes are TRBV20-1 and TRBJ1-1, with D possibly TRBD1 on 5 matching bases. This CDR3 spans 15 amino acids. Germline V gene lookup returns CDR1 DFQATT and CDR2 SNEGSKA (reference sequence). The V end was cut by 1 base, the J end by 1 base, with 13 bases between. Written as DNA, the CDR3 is TGCAGTGCTAGAGCTCGGGACCTCTCGAACACTGAAGCTTTCTTT. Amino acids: CSARARDLSNTEAFF.

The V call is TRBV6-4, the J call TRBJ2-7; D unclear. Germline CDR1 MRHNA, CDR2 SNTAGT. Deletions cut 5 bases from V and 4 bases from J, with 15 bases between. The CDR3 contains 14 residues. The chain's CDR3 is CASSPSGGVYEQYF. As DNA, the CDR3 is TGTGCCAGCAGTCCCTCCGGCGGCGTATACGAGCAGTACTTC.

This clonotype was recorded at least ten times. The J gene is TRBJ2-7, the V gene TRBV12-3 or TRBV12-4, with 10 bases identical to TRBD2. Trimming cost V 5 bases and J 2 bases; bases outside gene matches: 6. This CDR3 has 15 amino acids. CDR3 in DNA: TGTGCCAGCAGTCCTCGGACTAGCGGCCCCTACGAGCAGTACTTC. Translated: CASSPRTSGPYEQYF.

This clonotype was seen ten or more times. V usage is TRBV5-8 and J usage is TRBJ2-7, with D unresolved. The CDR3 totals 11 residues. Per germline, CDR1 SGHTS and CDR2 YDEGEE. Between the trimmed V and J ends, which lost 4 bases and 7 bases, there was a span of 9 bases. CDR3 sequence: CASSRTLEQYF. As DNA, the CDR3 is TGTGCCAGCAGCAGAACCCTAGAGCAGTACTTC.

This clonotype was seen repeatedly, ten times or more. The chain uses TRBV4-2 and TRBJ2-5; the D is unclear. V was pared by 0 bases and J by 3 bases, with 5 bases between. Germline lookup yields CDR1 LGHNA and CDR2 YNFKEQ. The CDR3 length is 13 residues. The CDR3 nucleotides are TGTGCCAGCAGCCAAGAGGGGAAAGAGACCCAGTACTTC. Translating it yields CASSQEGKETQYF.

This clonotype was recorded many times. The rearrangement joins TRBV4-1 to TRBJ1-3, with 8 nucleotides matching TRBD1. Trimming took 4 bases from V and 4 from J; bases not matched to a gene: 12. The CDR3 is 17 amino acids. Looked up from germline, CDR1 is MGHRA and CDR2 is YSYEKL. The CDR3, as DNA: TGCGCCAGCAGCCTCTTCGGACAGGGTGGAGGCGGAAACACCATATATTTT. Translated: CASSLFGQGGGGNTIYF.

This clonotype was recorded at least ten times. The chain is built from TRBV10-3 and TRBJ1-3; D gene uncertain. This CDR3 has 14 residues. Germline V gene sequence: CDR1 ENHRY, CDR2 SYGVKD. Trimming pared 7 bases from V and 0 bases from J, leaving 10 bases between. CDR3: CAITMDLSGNTIYF. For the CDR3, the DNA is TGTGCCATCACCATGGATCTCTCTGGAAACACCATATATTTT.

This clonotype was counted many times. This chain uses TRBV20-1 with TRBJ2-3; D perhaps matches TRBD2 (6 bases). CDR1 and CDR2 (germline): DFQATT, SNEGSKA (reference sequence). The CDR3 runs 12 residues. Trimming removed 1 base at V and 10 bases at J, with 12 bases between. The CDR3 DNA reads TGCAGTGCTAGAGCCTTGGGGGGAGCGCAGTATTTT. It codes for CSARALGGAQYF.

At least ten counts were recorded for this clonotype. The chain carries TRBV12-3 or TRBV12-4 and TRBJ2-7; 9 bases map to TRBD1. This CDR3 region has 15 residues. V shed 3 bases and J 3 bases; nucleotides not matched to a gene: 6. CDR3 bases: TGTGCCAGCAGTTTTGGGGGACAGGGACACTACGAGCAGTACTTC. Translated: CASSFGGQGHYEQYF.

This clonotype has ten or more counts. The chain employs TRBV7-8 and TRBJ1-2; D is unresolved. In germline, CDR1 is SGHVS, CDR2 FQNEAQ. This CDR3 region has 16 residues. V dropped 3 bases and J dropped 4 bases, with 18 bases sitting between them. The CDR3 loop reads CASSLRPGQDSYGYTF. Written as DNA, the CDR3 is TGTGCCAGCAGCTTGAGGCCAGGCCAAGATAGCTATGGCTACACCTTC. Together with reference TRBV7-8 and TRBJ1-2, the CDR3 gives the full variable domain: GAGVSQSPRYKVAKRGQDVALRCDPISGHVSLFWYQQALGQGPEFLTYFQNEAQLDKSGLPSDRFFAERPEGSVSTLKIQRTQQEDSAVYLCASSLRPGQDSYGYTFGSGTRLTVV.

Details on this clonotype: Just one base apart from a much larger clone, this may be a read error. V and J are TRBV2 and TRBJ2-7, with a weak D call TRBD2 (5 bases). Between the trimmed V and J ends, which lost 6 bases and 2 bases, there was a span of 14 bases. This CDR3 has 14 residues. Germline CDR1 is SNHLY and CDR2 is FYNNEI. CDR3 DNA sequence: TGTGCCAGCAGGAGGGTTTTTAGGACCTACGAGCAGTACTTC. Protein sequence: CASRRVFRTYEQYF.

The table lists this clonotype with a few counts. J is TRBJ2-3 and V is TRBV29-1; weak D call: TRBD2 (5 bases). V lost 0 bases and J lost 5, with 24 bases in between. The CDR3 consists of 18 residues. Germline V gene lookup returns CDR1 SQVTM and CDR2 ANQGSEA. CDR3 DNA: TGCAGCGTTGAAGATCGTTTAGCGCAAAGGGCTGTTGAAGATACGCAGTATTTT. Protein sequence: CSVEDRLAQRAVEDTQYF.

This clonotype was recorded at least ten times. The CDR3 DNA sequence: TGTGCCAGCAGCCAAGTTGCACAGGGTGAAAACATTCAGTACTTC. It codes for CASSQVAQGENIQYF. The chain couples TRBV4-2 to TRBJ2-4, with a possible D match to TRBD1 (6 bases). Germline lookup yields CDR1 LGHNA and CDR2 YNFKEQ. Trimming left V 1 base short and J 5 bases short, with 12 bases between. The CDR3 sequence is 15 residues long.

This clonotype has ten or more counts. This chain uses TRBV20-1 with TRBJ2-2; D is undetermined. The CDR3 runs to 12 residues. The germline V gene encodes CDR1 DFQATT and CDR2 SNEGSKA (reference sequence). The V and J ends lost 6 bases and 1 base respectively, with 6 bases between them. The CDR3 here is CSAYMNTGELFF. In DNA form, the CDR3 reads TGCAGTGCCTACATGAACACCGGGGAGCTGTTTTTT.

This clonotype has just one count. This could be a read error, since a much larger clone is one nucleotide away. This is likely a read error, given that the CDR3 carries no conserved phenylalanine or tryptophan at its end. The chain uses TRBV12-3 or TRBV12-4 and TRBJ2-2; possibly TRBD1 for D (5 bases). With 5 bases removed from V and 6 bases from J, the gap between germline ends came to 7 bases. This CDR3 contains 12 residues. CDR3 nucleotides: TGTGCCAGCAGTCAGGGTTCCGGGGAGCTGTTTTCT. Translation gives CASSQGSGELFS.

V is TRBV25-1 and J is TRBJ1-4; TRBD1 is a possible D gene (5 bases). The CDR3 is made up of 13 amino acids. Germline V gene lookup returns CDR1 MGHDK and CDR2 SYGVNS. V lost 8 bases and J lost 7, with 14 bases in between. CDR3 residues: CASGDSRGEKLFF. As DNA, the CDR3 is TGTGCCAGCGGCGACTCAAGGGGTGAAAAACTGTTTTTT.

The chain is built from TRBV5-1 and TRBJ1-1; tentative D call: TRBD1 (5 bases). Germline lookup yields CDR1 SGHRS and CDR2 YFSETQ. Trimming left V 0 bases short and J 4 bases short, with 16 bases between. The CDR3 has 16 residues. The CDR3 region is CASSLVQGGSGTEAFF. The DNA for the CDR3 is TGCGCCAGCAGCTTGGTGCAGGGTGGGAGCGGCACTGAAGCTTTCTTT.

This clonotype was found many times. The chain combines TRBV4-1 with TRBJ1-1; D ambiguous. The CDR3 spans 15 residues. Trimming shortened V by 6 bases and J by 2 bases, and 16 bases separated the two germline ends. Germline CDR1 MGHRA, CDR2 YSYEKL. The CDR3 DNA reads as TGCGCCAGCAGAAAAAATTACTCCGGCAACACTGAAGCTTTCTTT. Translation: CASRKNYSGNTEAFF.

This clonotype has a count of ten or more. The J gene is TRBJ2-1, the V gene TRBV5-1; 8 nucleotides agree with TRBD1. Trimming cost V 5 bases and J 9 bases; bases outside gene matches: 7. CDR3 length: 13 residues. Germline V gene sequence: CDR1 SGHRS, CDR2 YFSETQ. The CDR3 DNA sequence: TGCGCCAGCAGGTCGGACAGGGAAGGTGAGCAGTTCTTC. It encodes CASRSDREGEQFF.

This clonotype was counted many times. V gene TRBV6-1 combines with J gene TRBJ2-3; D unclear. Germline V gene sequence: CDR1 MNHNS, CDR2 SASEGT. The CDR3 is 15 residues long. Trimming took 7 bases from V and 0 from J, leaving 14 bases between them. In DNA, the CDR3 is TGTGCCAGCACCAACGGGCATACTAGCACAGATACGCAGTATTTT. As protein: CASTNGHTSTDTQYF.